A selection of T cell receptor beta chains follows, all from one sample in a study of cytomegalovirus exposure and HLA in healthy donors. Measured with immunoSEQ multiplex PCR; TCRdb has only the in-frame clones, and not every one. This table holds about 180,000 clones, about three quarters found once. Sequences were obtained from PBMCs. These receptors were obtained from a woman aged 55-70 years in good health and CMV-seropositive. CDR3s include the opening cysteine and the closing phenylalanine or tryptophan. Fields, in order: V gene, D gene, CDR3 length, J gene, clone size, CDR3 protein, CDR3 DNA. A D gene is named only where the DNA matches it firmly. Rows may omit the clone size; those that give it use once, few, many or a size class.

>TRBV2|TRBD1|15|TRBJ2-5|.
CASSEGQGAVGEQYF
TGTGCCAGCAGTGAAGGGCAGGGGGCGGTAGGAGAGCAGTACTTC
>TRBV11-3|.|13|TRBJ1-6|.
CASSLRGNSPLHF
TGTGCCAGCAGCTTGCGCGGTAATTCACCCCTCCACTTT
>TRBV7-2|TRBD1|15|TRBJ1-2|.
CASSRKGAGFGGYTF
TGTGCCAGCAGCAGAAAGGGGGCGGGATTCGGTGGCTACACCTTC
>TRBV6-6|TRBD2|14|TRBJ2-7|few
CASTLREGGGRQYF
TGTGCCAGCACTCTACGGGAGGGTGGCGGCCGGCAGTACTTC
>TRBV5-4|.|15|TRBJ1-2|few
CASSFGGGVLHGYTF
TGTGCCAGCAGCTTCGGGGGAGGGGTATTGCATGGCTACACCTTC
>TRBV6-1|TRBD1|13|TRBJ1-2|.
CASSKGQVYGYTF
TGTGCCAGCAGTAAGGGACAGGTCTATGGCTACACCTTC
>TRBV5-4|.|13|TRBJ2-5|.
CASSGQRQETQYF
TGTGCCAGCAGCGGACAACGTCAAGAGACCCAGTACTTC
>TRBV30|TRBD1|15|TRBJ1-1|.
CAWSGGQGQYTEAFF
TGTGCCTGGAGTGGGGGACAGGGGCAATACACTGAAGCTTTCTTT
>TRBV21-1|.|18|TRBJ1-6|.
CASSKVALQGSYNSPLHF
TGTGCCAGCAGCAAAGTAGCCCTGCAGGGCTCCTATAATTCACCCCTCCACTTT
>TRBV28|TRBD2|13|TRBJ2-7|.
CASRGRGGYEQYF
TGTGCCAGCAGGGGACGGGGGGGCTACGAGCAGTACTTC
>TRBV19|TRBD1|13|TRBJ2-7|.
CASASGQGYEQYF
TGTGCCAGTGCCTCTGGACAGGGTTACGAGCAGTACTTC
>TRBV28|.|14|TRBJ2-7|.
CASSLAGQTYEQYF
TGTGCCAGCAGTTTGGCGGGACAGACCTACGAGCAGTACTTC
>TRBV4-1|.|14|TRBJ2-3|.
CASSRGGGTDTQYF
TGCGCCAGCAGCCGGGGGGGCGGCACAGATACGCAGTATTTT
>TRBV19|TRBD1|17|TRBJ2-2|few
CASSRGAGTVNTGELFF
TGTGCCAGTAGTAGAGGCGCCGGGACAGTGAACACCGGGGAGCTGTTTTTT
>TRBV5-1|TRBD1|15|TRBJ2-1|few
CASSYVGTGSNEQFF
TGCGCCAGCAGCTATGTCGGGACAGGCTCAAATGAGCAGTTCTTC
>TRBV18|.|16|TRBJ1-4|few
CASSLQNRGGGEKLFF
TGTGCCAGCTCTCTCCAGAACCGCGGGGGAGGCGAAAAACTGTTTTTT
>TRBV29-1|.|17|TRBJ2-3|.
CSVDVGLGTRQTDTQYF
TGCAGCGTTGATGTGGGGCTAGGGACAAGACAAACAGATACGCAGTATTTT
>TRBV11-2|TRBD1|15|TRBJ1-1|.
CASRSWTGRNSEAFF
TGTGCCAGCAGGTCGTGGACAGGGCGCAATAGTGAAGCTTTCTTT
>TRBV9|.|14|TRBJ2-7|.
CASSTDVSSYEQYF
TGTGCCAGCAGTACAGACGTTAGCTCCTACGAGCAGTACTTC
>TRBV7-2|.|14|TRBJ2-1|.
CASSSSAAYGEQFF
TGTGCCAGCAGCTCCTCTGCGGCCTACGGTGAGCAGTTCTTC
>TRBV19|.|16|TRBJ1-4|.
CASSIRAGGQGEKLFF
TGTGCCAGTAGTATAAGGGCGGGGGGACAAGGTGAAAAACTGTTTTTT
>TRBV5-4|TRBD2|17|TRBJ2-5|.
CASSPPGSSGAQETQYF
TGTGCCAGCAGCCCCCCCGGGAGTAGCGGGGCTCAAGAGACCCAGTACTTC
>TRBV2|.|15|TRBJ1-1|.
CASSESKTRGTEAFF
TGTGCCAGCAGTGAAAGTAAGACCAGGGGCACTGAAGCTTTCTTT
>TRBV29-1|.|13|TRBJ1-5|once
CSVAGGRNQPQHF
TGCAGCGTTGCGGGAGGGCGCAATCAGCCCCAGCATTTT
>TRBV19|.|15|TRBJ1-5|.
CASSIGLLGGQPQHF
TGTGCCAGTAGTATAGGACTCCTCGGAGGTCAGCCCCAGCATTTT
>TRBV2|TRBD2|17|TRBJ2-1|few
CASSDRFGGRAGNEQFF
TGTGCCAGCAGTGATAGATTTGGCGGGAGGGCCGGGAATGAGCAGTTCTTC
>TRBV7-2|.|13|TRBJ2-3|.
CASNRGGTDTQYF
TGTGCCAGCAACCGAGGAGGCACAGATACGCAGTATTTT
>TRBV28|TRBD1|14|TRBJ1-2|.
CASRAGTANYGYTF
TGTGCCAGCAGAGCCGGGACAGCTAACTATGGCTACACCTTC
>TRBV2|.|18|TRBJ1-5|.
CASSEAQGGVYSNQPQHF
TGTGCCAGCAGTGAAGCACAGGGTGGGGTTTATAGCAATCAGCCCCAGCATTTT
>TRBV10-3|.|13|TRBJ1-6|.
CAIGSGVNSPLHF
TGTGCCATCGGATCAGGGGTTAATTCACCCCTCCACTTT
>TRBV7-8|TRBD1|15|TRBJ1-2|.
CASRLGRQGNYGYTF
TGTGCCAGCAGGTTAGGACGACAGGGAAACTATGGCTACACCTTC
>TRBV27|.|15|TRBJ2-3|.
CASRQTYRQPDTQYF
TGTGCCAGCAGACAGACGTACAGGCAGCCAGATACGCAGTATTTT
>TRBV28|.|11|TRBJ1-2|.
CASSLSRGYTF
TGTGCCAGCAGTTTATCCCGTGGCTACACCTTC
>TRBV7-9|TRBD2|17|TRBJ2-7|.
CASSSTSSGSSTYEQYF
TGTGCCAGCAGCTCTACTTCTAGCGGGAGCAGCACCTACGAGCAGTACTTC
>TRBV11-2|TRBD2|16|TRBJ2-5|.
CASSLGLAGVLETQYF
TGTGCCAGCAGCTTAGGACTAGCGGGAGTTTTGGAGACCCAGTACTTC
>TRBV6-1|.|15|TRBJ1-4|.
CASRLQLSPNEKLFF
TGTGCCAGCAGACTCCAACTATCCCCTAATGAAAAACTGTTTTTT
>TRBV9|TRBD2|14|TRBJ2-5|.
CASSVLGGQETQYF
TGTGCCAGCAGCGTCTTGGGAGGGCAAGAGACCCAGTACTTC
>TRBV28|.|15|TRBJ2-1|.
CASSSPDLGPNEQFF
TGTGCCAGCAGCTCACCCGACCTGGGCCCTAATGAGCAGTTCTTC
>TRBV7-3|.|17|TRBJ2-5|.
CASSQAENRLYQETQYF
TGTGCCAGCAGCCAGGCTGAAAACCGGTTATACCAAGAGACCCAGTACTTC
>TRBV28|TRBD1|13|TRBJ2-1|.
CASTSGGYNEQFF
TGTGCCAGCACCTCAGGGGGATACAATGAGCAGTTCTTC
>TRBV6-5|.|15|TRBJ2-2|few
CASRTVRAQAGELFF
TGTGCCAGCAGAACCGTGCGGGCCCAGGCCGGGGAGCTGTTTTTT
>TRBV28|.|17|TRBJ1-3|few
CASVMGGTLTSGNTIYF
TGTGCCAGCGTTATGGGGGGAACCCTTACCTCTGGAAACACCATATATTTT
>TRBV6-1|TRBD1|13|TRBJ2-7|.
CASTTGTGTEQYF
TGTGCCAGCACCACCGGGACAGGGACCGAGCAGTACTTC
>TRBV28|TRBD1|14|TRBJ2-7|.
CASSSAGTGIEQYF
TGTGCCAGCAGTTCGGCCGGGACAGGGATCGAGCAGTACTTC
>TRBV19|.|13|TRBJ2-2|.
CASSIAGTGELFF
TGTGCCAGTAGTATCGCGGGGACCGGGGAGCTGTTTTTT
>TRBV5-4|TRBD2|17|TRBJ2-5|.
CASSLPLAGDSRETQYF
TGTGCCAGCAGCCTGCCCCTAGCGGGAGATTCACGGGAGACCCAGTACTTC
>TRBV11-2|.|14|TRBJ2-3|.
CASSPRVKTDTQYF
TGTGCCAGCAGCCCCCGAGTCAAGACAGATACGCAGTATTTT
>TRBV10-3|.|17|TRBJ1-5|.
CAISSRGTSASNQPQHF
TGTGCCATCAGTTCCAGGGGAACCTCGGCTAGCAATCAGCCCCAGCATTTT
>TRBV15|.|14|TRBJ2-3|.
CATSETRGTDTQYF
TGTGCCACCAGTGAGACGCGGGGCACAGATACGCAGTATTTT